The next 22 T cell receptor beta chains were all read from a single sample in a study of T cells after yellow fever vaccination. MiXCR, run by TCRdb on the 5' RACE reads, gives a single entry per CDR3 protein. Found here are under 400,000 distinct CDR3 sequences, under 15% of them singletons; the top ten hold 3% to 4%. The sample here was CD4+ T cells sorted from PBMCs, taken 15 days after the yellow fever booster vaccination. The receptors were sampled from a man aged 18 to 29 who received the YFV17D yellow fever vaccine.

This clonotype was observed a handful of times. The chain is built from TRBV7-6 and TRBJ2-4, with 14 bases lining up with TRBD2. J gave up 10 bases and V 5 bases, and 1 base lay outside the gene matches. The germline V gene has CDR1 SGHVS and CDR2 FNYEAQ. The CDR3 runs to 13 residues. The CDR3 loop reads CASSGLAGGIQYF. CDR3 DNA: TGTGCCAGCAGCGGACTAGCGGGGGGTATTCAGTACTTC.

This clonotype was picked up many times. V usage is TRBV4-3 and J usage is TRBJ1-1, with a possible D match to TRBD1 (5 bases). CDR3 length: 13 amino acids. The germline V gene encodes CDR1 LGHNA and CDR2 YSLEER. V was trimmed by 0 bases and J by 7 bases, leaving 9 bases between them. CDR3 loop: CASSQDWGGEAFF. DNA for the CDR3: TGCGCCAGCAGCCAAGATTGGGGGGGTGAAGCTTTCTTT.

This clonotype was picked up a small number of times. The DNA of the CDR3 is TGTGCCTGGACCCAGGGTTTGGGAGATACGCAGTATTTT. This sequence encodes CAWTQGLGDTQYF. V and J are TRBV30 and TRBJ2-3; D may be TRBD1 (5 bases). The CDR3 has 13 amino acids. Trimming shortened V by 4 bases and J by 5 bases, and 13 bases separated the two germline ends. The V gene's germline CDR1 is GTSNPN and CDR2 SVGIG (reference sequence).

The genes are TRBV6-1 and TRBJ1-1; D unresolved. The CDR3 is 13 residues long. From germline, CDR1 is MNHNS and CDR2 SASEGT. V was shortened by 7 bases and J by 4 bases, with 13 bases between the two germline ends. This CDR3 reads CASTSDIFTEAFF. CDR3 coding DNA: TGTGCCAGCACTTCTGACATTTTCACTGAAGCTTTCTTT.

The V call is TRBV7-2, the J call TRBJ1-3; unclear D gene. This CDR3 region has 15 residues. V was pared by 5 bases and J by 0 bases, with 11 bases between. CDR1 and CDR2 (germline): SGHTA, FQGNSA. The chain's CDR3 is CASSITDVSGNTIYF. The DNA of the CDR3 is TGTGCCAGCAGCATTACAGATGTCTCTGGAAACACCATATATTTT.

This clonotype was seen more than once but under ten times. The chain employs TRBV7-9 and TRBJ2-3, with TRBD1 identical over 9 bases. The CDR3 is 17 residues long. V lost 5 bases, J lost 3 bases, and 12 bases stayed unmatched. CDR1 is SEHNR, CDR2 FQNEAQ, per germline (reference sequence). The CDR3: CASSLPRRDRVTDTQYF. CDR3 coding DNA: TGTGCCAGCAGCCTACCAAGGCGGGACAGGGTGACAGATACGCAGTATTTT.

This clonotype has only a few counts. The rearrangement links TRBV29-1 to TRBJ2-6, with D tentatively TRBD2 (7 bases). V dropped 2 bases and J dropped 0 bases, with 11 bases sitting between them. The CDR3 has 16 amino acids. CDR1 is SQVTM, CDR2 ANQGSEA, per germline. CDR3 residues: CSVETGGLSGANVLTF. As DNA, the CDR3 is TGCAGCGTTGAAACGGGGGGCCTCTCTGGGGCCAACGTCCTGACTTTC.

This clonotype was counted between two and nine times. J is TRBJ2-1 and V is TRBV4-3, with D maybe TRBD2 (7 bases). V gave up 3 bases and J gave up 3 bases, with 12 bases separating them. The germline V gene encodes CDR1 LGHNA and CDR2 YSLEER. CDR3 length: 15 residues. The DNA of the CDR3 is TGCGCCAGCAGCCATGGAGGGGGGGGCTACAATGAGCAGTTCTTC. It translates to CASSHGGGGYNEQFF.

This clonotype was observed a few times. The genes are TRBV14 and TRBJ1-1; D may be TRBD1 (6 bases). The V and J ends lost 4 bases and 7 bases respectively, with 13 bases between them. Germline V gives CDR1 SGHDN, CDR2 FVKESK. The length of the CDR3 is 13 residues. Here the CDR3 reads CASSPRTDSEAFF. CDR3 nucleotide sequence: TGTGCCAGCAGCCCCCGGACGGACAGTGAAGCTTTCTTT.

This clonotype was seen ten or more times. This chain joins TRBV29-1 and TRBJ1-3; D ambiguous. The germline CDR1 and CDR2 sequences are SQVTM and ANQGSEA. V was shortened by 7 bases and J by 0 bases, with 13 bases between the two germline ends. The CDR3 runs 14 residues. As DNA, the CDR3 is TGCAGCGCAAGCGAGGTTTCCTCTGGAAACACCATATATTTT. Protein: CSASEVSSGNTIYF.

The rearrangement links TRBV7-9 to TRBJ2-7; TRBD2 might be the D (7 bases). V lost 6 bases and J lost 6, with 21 bases in between. Germline V gene sequence: CDR1 SEHNR, CDR2 FQNEAQ (reference sequence). This CDR3 region has 15 residues. The CDR3 DNA reads as TGTGCCAGCAGACCCCAGCCGGGGGGCATTGGCGAGCAGTACTTC. As protein: CASRPQPGGIGEQYF. Combining the CDR3 with reference TRBV7-9 and TRBJ2-7 gives the whole variable domain DTGVSQNPRHKITKRGQNVTFRCDPISEHNRLYWYRQTLGQGPEFLTYFQNEAQLEKSRLLSDRFSAERPKGSFSTLEIQRTEQGDSAMYLCASRPQPGGIGEQYFGPGTRLTVT.

The chain employs TRBV9 and TRBJ2-3, with D uncertain. Germline V gives CDR1 SGDLS, CDR2 YYNGEE. Trimming pared 0 bases from V and 2 bases from J, leaving 10 bases between. The length of the CDR3 is 15 residues. The CDR3 loop is CASSVAPSYTDTQYF. The CDR3 DNA sequence: TGTGCCAGCAGCGTAGCCCCGAGTTACACAGATACGCAGTATTTT.

This clonotype has only a few counts. This sequence joins TRBV29-1 and TRBJ2-1; the D gene could be TRBD1 or TRBD2 (5 bases each). Trimming cost V 8 bases and J 8 bases, with 19 bases left between them. This CDR3 is 13 amino acids long. From germline, CDR1 is SQVTM and CDR2 ANQGSEA. CDR3 protein: CSTGRVMGDEQFF. CDR3 bases: TGCAGCACCGGCCGGGTGATGGGGGATGAGCAGTTCTTC.

The J gene is TRBJ2-7, the V gene TRBV20-1; D may be TRBD1 or TRBD2 (5 bases each). Germline CDR1 DFQATT, CDR2 SNEGSKA (reference sequence). Trimming took off 3 bases at V and 6 bases at J, with 21 bases between the two ends. The CDR3 runs to 15 residues. The CDR3 sequence: CSASRFGGSLREQYV. The CDR3 nucleotides are TGCAGTGCTAGCCGTTTTGGGGGATCCCTACGCGAGCAGTACGTC.

The rearrangement uses TRBV7-8 and TRBJ2-2; D might be TRBD2 (7 bases). Germline V gene sequence: CDR1 SGHVS, CDR2 FQNEAQ. Trimming shortened V by 5 bases and J by 2 bases, and 18 bases separated the two germline ends. This CDR3 spans 17 amino acids. Written as DNA, the CDR3 is TGTGCCAGCAGCCCCTTGGGGGGGGGCGCTAACACCGGGGAGCTGTTTTTT. Protein: CASSPLGGGANTGELFF.

This chain links TRBV2 with TRBJ2-2; D remains ambiguous. Germline V gene sequence: CDR1 SNHLY, CDR2 FYNNEI. Deletions cut 3 bases from V and 1 base from J, with 6 bases between. This CDR3 comprises 14 residues. CDR3 in DNA: TGTGCCAGCAGTGACAGCAGGAACACCGGGGAGCTGTTTTTT. Translation gives CASSDSRNTGELFF.

This clonotype occurred a few times. The rearrangement joins TRBV7-9 to TRBJ2-3, with D maybe TRBD1 (6 bases). The CDR3 is 15 residues long. Between the trimmed V and J ends, which lost 6 bases and 3 bases, there was a span of 16 bases. Germline CDR1 and CDR2: SEHNR and FQNEAQ (reference sequence). The CDR3 coding sequence is TGTGCCAGCAGGGCCGGGACAACAAGGACAGATACGCAGTATTTT. It yields the protein CASRAGTTRTDTQYF.

The chain joins TRBV6-1 to TRBJ2-2, with D possibly TRBD1 on 7 matching bases. Looked up from germline, CDR1 is MNHNS and CDR2 is SASEGT. The V end lost 4 bases, the J end lost 5 bases, and 14 bases lay between the germline ends. There are 15 residues in the CDR3. The chain's CDR3 is CASSGGGGRTGELFF. The CDR3 DNA reads as TGTGCCAGCAGTGGTGGAGGGGGCCGTACCGGGGAGCTGTTTTTT.

A few counts support this clonotype. The chain has TRBV28 and TRBJ2-7; a weak D match, TRBD2 (6 bases). V was cut by 2 bases and J by 2 bases, with 13 bases left in between. Germline-derived CDR1 and CDR2 are MDHEN and SYDVKM. This CDR3 is built from 15 residues. The CDR3 spells CASSLGGGTAYEQYV. The CDR3 DNA reads TGTGCCAGCAGTTTAGGGGGAGGAACGGCCTACGAGCAGTACGTC.

There are a few counts of this clonotype. The chain carries TRBV29-1 and TRBJ1-5; D is possibly TRBD1 (6 bases). V shed 6 bases and J shed 3 bases, with 12 bases lying between them. The CDR3 loop spans 13 amino acids. Per the germline V gene, CDR1 is SQVTM and CDR2 is ANQGSEA. Here the CDR3 reads CSVVGQPNQPQHF. CDR3 bases: TGCAGCGTAGTAGGACAGCCCAATCAGCCCCAGCATTTT.

In this sample, this clonotype turned up a few times. The chain recombines TRBV24-1 with TRBJ2-1; D unclear. Per germline, CDR1 KGHDR and CDR2 SFDVKD. This CDR3 comprises 13 residues. Deletions cut 4 bases from V and 7 bases from J, with 10 bases between. CDR3 region: CATSDEVRNEQFF. CDR3 DNA sequence: TGTGCCACCAGTGACGAGGTGCGGAATGAGCAGTTCTTC.

The chain employs TRBV5-1 and TRBJ2-5; TRBD2 agrees at 9 bases. The V and J ends lost 1 base and 5 bases, in that order; junction bases with no gene match: 6. Germline CDR1 and CDR2: SGHRS and YFSETQ. The CDR3 totals 15 residues. This chain's CDR3 is CASSLTGAGGETQYF. CDR3 bases: TGCGCCAGCAGCTTGACCGGGGCGGGGGGGGAGACCCAGTACTTC.